These T cell receptor beta chains were read from a single sample in a study of graft-versus-host responses after intestinal transplantation. These TCRs are of unknown antigen specificity. TCRdb's copy holds only in-frame clones and misses some; the assay was immunoSEQ multiplex PCR. The top ten clones hold about 2% of a sample with fewer than 95,000 clones, roughly 91% of them seen once. The material sequenced was unstimulated CD8+ T cells sorted from spleen or lymph node cells, taken before intestinal transplant. These receptor sequences come from a human donor who received an intestinal transplant. CDR3s include the opening cysteine and the closing phenylalanine or tryptophan. Each record gives: V gene, CDR3 length, clone size, J gene, D gene, CDR3 protein, CDR3 DNA. A D gene is named only where the DNA matches it firmly. Clone size is not always given. Where it is, it says once, few, many or a class for expanded clones.

v_call: TRBV9
cdr3_length: 16
clone_size: once
j_call: TRBJ2-7
d_call: TRBD2
cdr3_aa: CASSGLAGGPANEQYF
cdr3_nt: TGTGCCAGCAGCGGACTAGCGGGGGGGCCCGCGAACGAGCAGTACTTC

v_call: TRBV9
cdr3_length: 16
clone_size: once
j_call: TRBJ2-7
d_call: TRBD2
cdr3_aa: CASSVGAAGGIYEQYF
cdr3_nt: TGTGCCAGCAGCGTAGGAGCAGCGGGGGGGATCTACGAGCAGTACTTC

v_call: TRBV29-1
cdr3_length: 13
clone_size: .
j_call: TRBJ2-1
d_call: TRBD1
cdr3_aa: CSVEDRGYNEQFF
cdr3_nt: TGCAGCGTTGAGGACAGGGGCTACAATGAGCAGTTCTTC

v_call: TRBV11-2
cdr3_length: 13
clone_size: .
j_call: TRBJ1-5
d_call: .
cdr3_aa: CASSLEVSQPQHF
cdr3_nt: TGTGCCAGCAGCTTAGAGGTGAGTCAGCCCCAGCATTTT

v_call: TRBV9
cdr3_length: 11
clone_size: .
j_call: TRBJ2-7
d_call: TRBD1
cdr3_aa: CASSGRDREFF
cdr3_nt: TGTGCCAGCAGCGGACGGGACAGGGAGTTCTTC

v_call: TRBV6-1
cdr3_length: 10
clone_size: .
j_call: TRBJ1-6
d_call: .
cdr3_aa: CAGGGSPLHF
cdr3_nt: TGTGCCGGGGGGGGTTCACCCCTCCACTTT

v_call: TRBV2
cdr3_length: 15
clone_size: .
j_call: TRBJ2-6
d_call: .
cdr3_aa: CASSGSGIWANVLTF
cdr3_nt: TGTGCCAGCAGTGGATCAGGGATTTGGGCCAACGTCCTGACTTTC

v_call: TRBV19
cdr3_length: 16
clone_size: .
j_call: TRBJ2-7
d_call: TRBD1
cdr3_aa: CASSVSDRANSYEQYF
cdr3_nt: TGTGCCAGTAGTGTTTCCGACAGGGCAAACTCCTACGAGCAGTACTTC

v_call: TRBV5-6
cdr3_length: 15
clone_size: .
j_call: TRBJ2-7
d_call: .
cdr3_aa: CASSLLRDMGLGQYF
cdr3_nt: TGTGCCAGCAGCCTGCTACGGGACATGGGCCTTGGGCAGTACTTC

v_call: TRBV7-9
cdr3_length: 15
clone_size: .
j_call: TRBJ2-7
d_call: TRBD1
cdr3_aa: CASSSPGTGFYEQYF
cdr3_nt: TGTGCCAGCAGCTCCCCCGGGACAGGGTTCTACGAGCAGTACTTC

v_call: TRBV6-5
cdr3_length: 15
clone_size: .
j_call: TRBJ2-7
d_call: .
cdr3_aa: CASSYDLGSLDEQYF
cdr3_nt: TGTGCCAGCAGTTATGACCTCGGGTCCCTCGACGAGCAGTACTTC

v_call: TRBV6-5
cdr3_length: 15
clone_size: .
j_call: TRBJ1-5
d_call: .
cdr3_aa: CASSPYAGGNQPQHF
cdr3_nt: TGTGCCAGCAGCCCGTATGCGGGGGGCAATCAGCCCCAGCATTTT

v_call: TRBV6-1
cdr3_length: 14
clone_size: .
j_call: TRBJ1-2
d_call: .
cdr3_aa: CASSGRQKNYGYTF
cdr3_nt: TGTGCCAGCAGTGGGAGACAGAAAAACTATGGCTACACCTTC

v_call: TRBV6-5
cdr3_length: 12
clone_size: .
j_call: TRBJ2-1
d_call: .
cdr3_aa: CATRDNYNEQFF
cdr3_nt: TGTGCCACCCGGGACAATTACAATGAGCAGTTCTTC

v_call: TRBV27
cdr3_length: 14
clone_size: .
j_call: TRBJ1-1
d_call: .
cdr3_aa: CASSLRGTNTEAFF
cdr3_nt: TGTGCCAGCAGTTTAAGGGGGACGAACACTGAAGCTTTCTTT

v_call: TRBV19
cdr3_length: 15
clone_size: .
j_call: TRBJ2-7
d_call: TRBD1
cdr3_aa: CASRTGTGVSYEQYF
cdr3_nt: TGTGCCAGTAGAACCGGGACAGGGGTGTCCTACGAGCAGTACTTC